A single sample gave rise to the 13 T cell receptor beta chains below, sequenced in a study of monozygotic twins with inflammatory bowel disease. TCRdb reprocessed the 5' RACE reads, with one entry per CDR3 protein and no DNA. Here the sample table reports fewer than 450,000 distinct CDR3 sequences. Sequences were obtained from blood. These receptor sequences come from a human donor with ulcerative colitis or Crohn's disease, or a healthy co-twin of an affected twin (not recorded which).

CDR3: CASSFLSGGGRTDTQYF. V usage is TRBV7-2 and J usage is TRBJ2-3; TCRdb indicates TRBD2, and absent DNA this call remains unverified. CDR3 size: 17 residues. CDR1 is SGHTA, CDR2 FQGNSA, per germline. The full variable domain, in which reference TRBV7-2 and TRBJ2-3 provide the parts outside the CDR3, is GAGVSQSPSNKVTEKGKDVELRCDPISGHTALYWYRQSLGQGLEFLIYFQGNSAPDKSGLPSDRFSAERTGGSVSTLTIQRTQQEDSAVYLCASSFLSGGGRTDTQYFGPGTRLTVL.

The chain couples TRBV7-9 to TRBJ1-1. CDR1 is SEHNR, CDR2 FQNEAQ, per germline (reference sequence). There are 11 residues in the CDR3. The CDR3 protein is CASSLSPKAFF.

This chain uses TRBV11-2 with TRBJ2-3; the TCRdb D gene call, TRBD2, has no DNA to confirm it. This CDR3 spans 14 amino acids. Germline V gene data show CDR1 as SGHAT and CDR2 as FQNNGV. The CDR3 region is CASSVGTSGGAAYF. The variable domain in full, completed from reference TRBV11-2 and TRBJ2-3, reads EAGVAQSPRYKIIEKRQSVAFWCNPISGHATLYWYQQILGQGPKLLIQFQNNGVVDDSQLPKDRFSAERLKGVDSTLKIQPAKLEDSAVYLCASSVGTSGGAAYFGPGTRLTVL.

The genes are TRBV7-9 and TRBJ1-1; TCRdb indicates TRBD1, and absent DNA this call remains unverified. CDR1 SEHNR and CDR2 FQNEAQ come from the germline V gene (reference sequence). The CDR3 is 14 amino acids. CDR3 region: CASSTTGVGTEAFF.

The chain has TRBV12-3 or TRBV12-4 and TRBJ2-2; TCRdb picks TRBD2, but there is no DNA to check that call. This CDR3 is 15 amino acids long. The CDR3 region is CASSFLAGVTGELFF.

The V gene is TRBV3-1, the J gene TRBJ1-5. Germline CDR1 and CDR2: LGHDT and YNNKEL (reference sequence). The CDR3 consists of 19 residues. The CDR3 spells CASSQEGLLRGQSDQPQHF.

The CDR3 sequence: CASLVQGNSPLHF. The chain combines TRBV2 with TRBJ1-6; TCRdb designates TRBD1, a call that cannot be tested without DNA. Germline V lookup: CDR1 SNHLY, CDR2 FYNNEI. The CDR3 extends over 13 amino acids.

This CDR3 reads CSVATGGQPQHF. This rearrangement joins TRBV29-1 to TRBJ1-5; the TCRdb call, TRBD1, lacks DNA for checking. The germline V gene has CDR1 SQVTM and CDR2 ANQGSEA. There are 12 residues in the CDR3.

J is TRBJ2-7 and V is TRBV2; TCRdb outputs TRBD1, but without DNA this stays unchecked. Germline V CDR1 and CDR2: SNHLY, FYNNEI. The CDR3 has 15 amino acids. The CDR3 loop reads CASSYSGTVSYEQYF.

The genes are TRBV28 and TRBJ2-5; TCRdb lists TRBD1, though no DNA is available to test this call. Germline V CDR1 and CDR2: MDHEN, SYDVKM. The CDR3 is made up of 16 amino acids. The CDR3 here is CASRTGGGGPQETQYF.

The V call is TRBV28, the J call TRBJ2-7; as DNA is missing, the TRBD2 call by TCRdb cannot be tested. The CDR3 runs 12 residues. Germline V gives CDR1 MDHEN, CDR2 SYDVKM. The CDR3 sequence is CASGSPGYEQYF.

The chain links TRBV6-2 or TRBV6-3 to TRBJ2-7; TCRdb's D gene call, TRBD1, goes unchecked for lack of DNA. Germline V gene sequence: CDR1 MNHEY, CDR2 SVGEGT. This CDR3 is 14 amino acids long. This CDR3 reads CASSFRTVTYEQYF.

The chain joins TRBV19 to TRBJ2-5; the TRBD1 assignment by TCRdb is unverifiable without DNA. Looked up from germline, CDR1 is LNHDA and CDR2 is SQIVND (reference sequence). CDR3 length: 13 amino acids. This chain's CDR3 is CATGTGMTETQYF.